This is a list of T cell receptor beta chains from one sample in a study of human T cells and chemical hapten exposure. TCRdb fed the RACE reads into MiXCR, producing one record per CDR3 protein. Found here are over 45,000 distinct CDR3 sequences, 7% to 10% of them singletons; the top ten hold less than 15%. Specimen: whole blood, collected in connection with sensitization to the hapten diphenylcyclopropenone (DPC). The receptor source for this set is a woman aged 40 to 49 with alopecia areata. Some clones in this sample may be carry-over from other donors' samples. Each CDR3 is given with its conserved first and last residue. D genes are given only for firm matches. Some rows mark clone size as missing; the rest say once, few, many or name a class of expanded clone.

size	V	J	D	DNA	CDR3
many	TRBV6-4	TRBJ1-2	TRBD1	TGTGCCAGCAGCGGGGACAGGGGGTTCGGCTACACCTTC	CASSGDRGFGYTF
.	TRBV12-3/TRBV12-4	TRBJ1-2	TRBD1	TGTGCCAGCAGTTTAATCGGGACAGCTATTAACTATGGCTACACCTTC	CASSLIGTAINYGYTF
few	TRBV6-6	TRBJ1-4	.	TGTGCCAGCAGTTACCGGGGGGCGGCTAATGAAAAACTGTTTTTT	CASSYRGAANEKLFF
many	TRBV9	TRBJ1-1	TRBD1	TGTGCCAGCAGCACAATGGGACAGAGTACTGAAGCTTTCTTT	CASSTMGQSTEAFF
.	TRBV20-1	TRBJ2-7	.	TGCAGTGCTAGAGAAGAAACGGTTGGAAGCTCCTACGAGCAGTACTTC	CSAREETVGSSYEQYF
.	TRBV6-4	TRBJ2-1	TRBD2	TGTGCCAGCAGTGACTCGAAGACTAGCGCATTAGGGGTCGATGAGCAGTTCTTC	CASSDSKTSALGVDEQFF
many	TRBV29-1	TRBJ1-1	.	TGCAGCGTTGAAGGCCGGATGAACACTGAAGCTTTCTTT	CSVEGRMNTEAFF
.	TRBV5-5	TRBJ1-2	.	TGTGCCAGCAGCCCGGACCATTATGGCTACACCTTC	CASSPDHYGYTF
.	TRBV5-1	TRBJ1-6	TRBD1	TGCGCCAGCAGCCTACACACGGGACAGGGGACTTCACCCCTCCACTTT	CASSLHTGQGTSPLHF
many	TRBV18	TRBJ1-4	TRBD1	TGTGCCAGCTCACCACGACAGGGACGTGAAAAACTGTTTTTT	CASSPRQGREKLFF
.	TRBV6-4	TRBJ2-1	.	TGTGCCAGCAGCCGTAGCGGCGGTTTCTACAATGAGCAGTTCTTC	CASSRSGGFYNEQFF
few	TRBV11-2	TRBJ2-6	.	TGTGCCAGCAGCCTAATTGATGCTTTGATTTCTGGGGCCAACGTCCTGACTTTC	CASSLIDALISGANVLTF
many	TRBV12-5	TRBJ1-5	.	TGTGCTAGTGGTTTGGACACACAGGTGTATCAGCCCCAGCATTTT	CASGLDTQVYQPQHF